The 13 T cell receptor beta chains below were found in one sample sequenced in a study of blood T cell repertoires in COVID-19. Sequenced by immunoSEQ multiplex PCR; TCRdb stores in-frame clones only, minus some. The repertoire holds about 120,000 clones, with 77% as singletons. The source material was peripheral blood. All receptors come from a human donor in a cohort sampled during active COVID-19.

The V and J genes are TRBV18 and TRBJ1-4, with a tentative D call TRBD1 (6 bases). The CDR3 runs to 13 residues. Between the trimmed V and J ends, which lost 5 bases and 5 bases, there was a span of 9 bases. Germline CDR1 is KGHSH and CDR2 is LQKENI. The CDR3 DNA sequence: TGTGCCAGCTCAGAACAGGGAAATGAAAAACTGTTTTTT. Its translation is CASSEQGNEKLFF.

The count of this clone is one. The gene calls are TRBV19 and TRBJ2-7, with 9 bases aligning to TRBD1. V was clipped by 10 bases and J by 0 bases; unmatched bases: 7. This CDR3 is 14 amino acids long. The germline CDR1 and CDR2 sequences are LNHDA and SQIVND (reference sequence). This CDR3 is CATRDRESSYEQYF. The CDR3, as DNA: TGTGCCACCCGGGACAGGGAGAGCTCCTACGAGCAGTACTTC.

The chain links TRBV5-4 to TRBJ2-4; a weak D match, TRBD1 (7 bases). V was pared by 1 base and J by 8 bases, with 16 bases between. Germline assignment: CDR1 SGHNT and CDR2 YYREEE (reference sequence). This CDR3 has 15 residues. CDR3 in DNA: TGTGCCAGCAGCTTGTCGACAGGGAGGTTCGACATTCAGTACTTC. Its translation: CASSLSTGRFDIQYF.

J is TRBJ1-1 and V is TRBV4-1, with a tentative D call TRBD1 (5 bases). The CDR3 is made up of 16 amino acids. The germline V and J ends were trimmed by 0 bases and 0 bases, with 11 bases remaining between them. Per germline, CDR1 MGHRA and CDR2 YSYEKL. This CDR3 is CASSQEDIGVNTEAFF. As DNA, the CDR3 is TGCGCCAGCAGCCAAGAGGACATAGGAGTGAACACTGAAGCTTTCTTT.

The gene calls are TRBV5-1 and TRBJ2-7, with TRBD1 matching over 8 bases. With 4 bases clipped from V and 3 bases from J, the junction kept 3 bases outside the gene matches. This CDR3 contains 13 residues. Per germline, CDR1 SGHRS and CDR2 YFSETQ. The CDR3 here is CASSVDRDYEQYF. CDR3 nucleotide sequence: TGCGCCAGCAGCGTGGACAGGGACTACGAGCAGTACTTC.

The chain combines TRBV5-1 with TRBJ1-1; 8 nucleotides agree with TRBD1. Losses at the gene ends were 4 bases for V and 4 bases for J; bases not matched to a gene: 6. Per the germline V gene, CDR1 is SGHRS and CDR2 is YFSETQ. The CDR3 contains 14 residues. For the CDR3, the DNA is TGCGCCAGCAGCCCGGGGACAGGCACCACTGAAGCTTTCTTT. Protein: CASSPGTGTTEAFF.

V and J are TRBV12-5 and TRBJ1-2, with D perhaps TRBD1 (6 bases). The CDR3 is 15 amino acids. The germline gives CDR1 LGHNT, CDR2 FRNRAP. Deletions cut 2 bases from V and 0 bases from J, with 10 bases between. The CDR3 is CASGLFGTPNYGYTF. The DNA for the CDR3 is TGTGCTAGTGGTTTGTTCGGGACACCTAACTATGGCTACACCTTC.

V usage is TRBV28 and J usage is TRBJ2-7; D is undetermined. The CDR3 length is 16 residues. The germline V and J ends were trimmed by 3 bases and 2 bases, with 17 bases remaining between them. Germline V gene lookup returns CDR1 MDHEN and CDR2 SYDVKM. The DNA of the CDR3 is TGTGCCAGCAGTTTTAAACCGGAGTATCCTACCTACGAGCAGTACTTC. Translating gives CASSFKPEYPTYEQYF.

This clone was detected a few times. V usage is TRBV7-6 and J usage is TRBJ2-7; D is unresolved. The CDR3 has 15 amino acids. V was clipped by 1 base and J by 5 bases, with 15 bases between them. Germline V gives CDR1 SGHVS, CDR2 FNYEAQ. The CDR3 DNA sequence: TGTGCCAGCAGCTTAGGGGTAGAACGGGTACACGAGCAGTACTTC. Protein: CASSLGVERVHEQYF.

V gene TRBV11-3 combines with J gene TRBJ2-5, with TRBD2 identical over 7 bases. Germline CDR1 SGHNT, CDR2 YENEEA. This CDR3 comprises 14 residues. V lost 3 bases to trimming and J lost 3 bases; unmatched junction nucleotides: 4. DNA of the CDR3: TGTGCCAGCAGCTTCTGGGGAGGGGAAGAGACCCAGTACTTC. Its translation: CASSFWGGEETQYF.

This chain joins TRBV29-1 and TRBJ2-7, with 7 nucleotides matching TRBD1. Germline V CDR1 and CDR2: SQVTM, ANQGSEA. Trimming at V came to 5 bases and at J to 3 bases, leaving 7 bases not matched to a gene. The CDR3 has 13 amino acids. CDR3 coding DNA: TGCAGCGTTTTGACAGGGAAGCTCTACGAGCAGTACTTC. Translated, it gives CSVLTGKLYEQYF.

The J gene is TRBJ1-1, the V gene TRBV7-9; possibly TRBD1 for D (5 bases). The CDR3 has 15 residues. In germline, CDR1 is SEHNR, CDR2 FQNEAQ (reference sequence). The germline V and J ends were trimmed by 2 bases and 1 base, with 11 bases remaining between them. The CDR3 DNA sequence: TGTGCCAGCAGCTTACCCATCGACAGGAACACTGAAGCTTTCTTT. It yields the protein CASSLPIDRNTEAFF.

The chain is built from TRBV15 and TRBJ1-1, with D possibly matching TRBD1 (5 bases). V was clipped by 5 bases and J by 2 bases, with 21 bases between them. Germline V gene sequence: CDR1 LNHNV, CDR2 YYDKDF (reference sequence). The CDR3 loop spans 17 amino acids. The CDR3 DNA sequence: TGTGCCACCAGCTTGCCCCCGTTCGTCCAGGGTAACACTGAAGCTTTCTTT. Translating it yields CATSLPPFVQGNTEAFF.